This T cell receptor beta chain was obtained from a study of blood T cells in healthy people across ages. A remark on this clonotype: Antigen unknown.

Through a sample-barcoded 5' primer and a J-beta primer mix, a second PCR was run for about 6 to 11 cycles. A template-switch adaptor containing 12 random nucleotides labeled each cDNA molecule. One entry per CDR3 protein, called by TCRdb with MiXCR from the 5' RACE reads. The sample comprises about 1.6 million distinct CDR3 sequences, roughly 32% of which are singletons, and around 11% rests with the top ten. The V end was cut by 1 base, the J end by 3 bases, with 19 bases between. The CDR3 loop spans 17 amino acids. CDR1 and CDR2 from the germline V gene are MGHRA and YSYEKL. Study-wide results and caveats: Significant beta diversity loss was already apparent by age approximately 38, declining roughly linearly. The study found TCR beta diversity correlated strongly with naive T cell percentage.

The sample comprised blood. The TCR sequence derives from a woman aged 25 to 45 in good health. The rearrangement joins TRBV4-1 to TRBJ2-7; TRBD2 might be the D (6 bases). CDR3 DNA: TGCGCCAGCAGCCAAGGAGGTGGGCGGGATCCCTTCTACGAGCAGTACTTC. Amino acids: CASSQGGGRDPFYEQYF.